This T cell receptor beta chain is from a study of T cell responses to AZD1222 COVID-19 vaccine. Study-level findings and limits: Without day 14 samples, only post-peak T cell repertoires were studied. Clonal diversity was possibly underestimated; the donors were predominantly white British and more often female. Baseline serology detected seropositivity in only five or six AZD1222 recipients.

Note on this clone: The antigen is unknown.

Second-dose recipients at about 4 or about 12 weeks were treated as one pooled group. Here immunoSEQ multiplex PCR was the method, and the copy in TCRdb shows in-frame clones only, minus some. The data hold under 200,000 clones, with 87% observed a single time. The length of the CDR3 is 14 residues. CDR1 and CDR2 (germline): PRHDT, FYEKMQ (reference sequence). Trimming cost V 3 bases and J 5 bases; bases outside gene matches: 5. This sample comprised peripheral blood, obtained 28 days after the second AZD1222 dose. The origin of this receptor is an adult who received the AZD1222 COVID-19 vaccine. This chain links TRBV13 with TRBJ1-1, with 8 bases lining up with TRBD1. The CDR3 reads CASSFTGGRTEAFF. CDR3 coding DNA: TGTGCCAGCAGCTTCACAGGGGGTCGGACTGAAGCTTTCTTT.